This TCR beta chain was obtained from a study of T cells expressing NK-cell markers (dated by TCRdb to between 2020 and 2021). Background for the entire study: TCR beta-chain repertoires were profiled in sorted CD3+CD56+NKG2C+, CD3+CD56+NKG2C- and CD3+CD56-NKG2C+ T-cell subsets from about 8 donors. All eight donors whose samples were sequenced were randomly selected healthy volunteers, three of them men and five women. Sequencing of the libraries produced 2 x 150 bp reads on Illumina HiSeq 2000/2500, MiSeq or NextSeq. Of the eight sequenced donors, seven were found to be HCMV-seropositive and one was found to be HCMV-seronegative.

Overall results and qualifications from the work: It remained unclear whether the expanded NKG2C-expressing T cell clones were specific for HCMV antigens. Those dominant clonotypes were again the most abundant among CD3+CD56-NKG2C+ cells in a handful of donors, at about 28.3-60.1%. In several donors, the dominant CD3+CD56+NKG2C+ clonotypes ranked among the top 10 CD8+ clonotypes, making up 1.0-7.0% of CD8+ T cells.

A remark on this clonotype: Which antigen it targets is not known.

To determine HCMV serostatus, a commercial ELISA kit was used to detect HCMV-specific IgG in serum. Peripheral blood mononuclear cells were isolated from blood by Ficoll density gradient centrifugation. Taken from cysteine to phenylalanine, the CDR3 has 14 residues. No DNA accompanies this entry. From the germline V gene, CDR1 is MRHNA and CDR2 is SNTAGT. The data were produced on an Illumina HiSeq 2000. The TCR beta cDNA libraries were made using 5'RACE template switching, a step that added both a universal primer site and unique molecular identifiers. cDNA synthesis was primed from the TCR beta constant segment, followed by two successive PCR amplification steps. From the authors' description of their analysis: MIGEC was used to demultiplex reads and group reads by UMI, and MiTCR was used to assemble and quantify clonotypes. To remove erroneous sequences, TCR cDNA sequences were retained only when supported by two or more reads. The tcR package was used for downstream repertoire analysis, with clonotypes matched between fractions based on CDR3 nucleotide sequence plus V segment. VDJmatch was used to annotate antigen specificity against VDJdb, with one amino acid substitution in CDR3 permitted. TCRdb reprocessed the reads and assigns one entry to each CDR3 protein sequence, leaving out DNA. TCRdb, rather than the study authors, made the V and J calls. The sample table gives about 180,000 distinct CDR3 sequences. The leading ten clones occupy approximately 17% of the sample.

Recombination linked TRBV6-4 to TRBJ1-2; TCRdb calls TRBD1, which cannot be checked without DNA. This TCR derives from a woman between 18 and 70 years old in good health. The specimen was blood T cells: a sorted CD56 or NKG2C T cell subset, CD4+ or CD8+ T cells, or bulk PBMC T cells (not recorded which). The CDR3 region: CASSEGIDSIGYTF.